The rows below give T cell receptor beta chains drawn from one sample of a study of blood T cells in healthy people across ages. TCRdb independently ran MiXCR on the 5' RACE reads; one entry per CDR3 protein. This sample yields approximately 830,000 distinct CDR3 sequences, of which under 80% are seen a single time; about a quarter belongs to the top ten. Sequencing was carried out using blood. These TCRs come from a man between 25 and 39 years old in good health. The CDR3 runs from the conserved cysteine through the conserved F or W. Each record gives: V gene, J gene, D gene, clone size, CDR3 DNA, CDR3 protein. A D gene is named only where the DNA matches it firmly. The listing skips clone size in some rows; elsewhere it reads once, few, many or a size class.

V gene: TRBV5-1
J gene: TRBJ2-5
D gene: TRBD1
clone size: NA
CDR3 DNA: TGCGCCAGCAGCTTCGATCCGGGACAGGGGAAGACCCAGTACTTC
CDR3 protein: CASSFDPGQGKTQYF

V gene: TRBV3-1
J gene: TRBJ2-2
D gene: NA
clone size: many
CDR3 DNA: TGTGCCAGCAGCCCCCGGGTAGGGGCTGGCGGGGAGCTGTTTTTT
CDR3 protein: CASSPRVGAGGELFF

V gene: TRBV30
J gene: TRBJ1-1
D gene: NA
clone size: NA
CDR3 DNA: TGTGCCTGGAGTATAACCTCAGGGGACACTGAAGCTTTCTTT
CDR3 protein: CAWSITSGDTEAFF

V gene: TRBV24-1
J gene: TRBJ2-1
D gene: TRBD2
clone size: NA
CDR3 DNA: TGTGCCACCAGTGACCTAGCGGGGGGGTCCTACAATGAGCAGTTCTTC
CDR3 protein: CATSDLAGGSYNEQFF

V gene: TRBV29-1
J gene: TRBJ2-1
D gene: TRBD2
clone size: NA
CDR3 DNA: TGCAGCGACACTAGCGGGAGCTCCTACAATGAGCAGTTCTTC
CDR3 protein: CSDTSGSSYNEQFF

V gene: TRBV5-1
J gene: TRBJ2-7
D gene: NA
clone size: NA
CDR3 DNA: TGCGCCAGCAGCTTGGGTGCAGGGAACATACTAACCCAATACTACGAGCAGTACTTC
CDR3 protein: CASSLGAGNILTQYYEQYF

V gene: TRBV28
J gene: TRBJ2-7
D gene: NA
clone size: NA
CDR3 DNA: TGTGCCAGCAGTCCCCGCTTTTACGAGCAGTACTTC
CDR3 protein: CASSPRFYEQYF

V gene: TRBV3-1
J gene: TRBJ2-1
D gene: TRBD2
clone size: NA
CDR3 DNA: TGTGCCAGCAGCCAACCTGACCGAGCGGGGGCCCAGAGACTGTTCTTC
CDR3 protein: CASSQPDRAGAQRLFF

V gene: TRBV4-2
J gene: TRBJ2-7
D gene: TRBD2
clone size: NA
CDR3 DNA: TGTGCCGGCAGCCAAGTACAGCGGGGGGCCTACGAGCAGTACTTC
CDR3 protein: CAGSQVQRGAYEQYF

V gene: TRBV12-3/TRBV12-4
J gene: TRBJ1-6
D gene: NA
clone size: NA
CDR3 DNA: TGTGCCAGCAGCCGGACCTTAGCTTTAGGTTCACCCCTCCACTTT
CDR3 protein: CASSRTLALGSPLHF

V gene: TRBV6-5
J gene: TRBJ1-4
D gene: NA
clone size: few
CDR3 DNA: TGTGCCAGCAGAAGTGGGGACGAAAAACTGTTTTTT
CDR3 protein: CASRSGDEKLFF

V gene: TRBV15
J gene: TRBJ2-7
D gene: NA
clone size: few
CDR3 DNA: TGTGCCACCAGCAGAGAGCTTGGGCTGAGCTACGAGCAGTACTTC
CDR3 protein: CATSRELGLSYEQYF

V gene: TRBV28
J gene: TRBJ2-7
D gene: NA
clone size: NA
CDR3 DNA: TGTGCCAGCAGTTTAAAGCGGGTGGGTTTAAATGGGGAGCAGTACTTC
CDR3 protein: CASSLKRVGLNGEQYF